The 26 T cell receptor beta chains reported below all come from one sample, sequenced in a study of T-cell memory formation after mild COVID-19 (dated by TCRdb to the early 2020s). The library was made by 5' RACE. The instrument was an Illumina NovaSeq 6000. TCRdb itself trimmed the public reads at Q25 with fastp, ran MiXCR and retained productive beta chains. Each entry is one CDR3 protein sequence, shown with its most common DNA and genes. Here the sample has 250,000 to 300,000 distinct CDR3 sequences; roughly 15% occur a single time. In total, the top ten clones hold roughly 20% of the sample. The sample was PBMCs or a T cell subset sorted from them (not recorded which). The source of these receptors is a man between 18 and 35 years old who had mild COVID-19 (a few samples of this study predate the infection). The sample titles of this study are shuffled in the database, so cell type and time point are left out; the donor was told from shared clones.

Many counts were recorded for this clonotype. V and J are TRBV13 and TRBJ1-1; possible D gene TRBD1, 6 bases. This CDR3 region has 15 residues. V was shortened by 5 bases and J by 1 base, with 14 bases between the two germline ends. The germline CDR1 and CDR2 sequences are PRHDT and FYEKMQ (reference sequence). The CDR3 protein is CASSEGRGENTEAFF. The CDR3 coding sequence is TGTGCCAGCAGCGAAGGGAGGGGGGAGAACACTGAAGCTTTCTTT. The whole variable domain, filled in from reference TRBV13 and TRBJ1-1, reads AAGVIQSPRHLIKEKRETATLKCYPIPRHDTVYWYQQGPGQDPQFLISFYEKMQSDKGSIPDRFSAQQFSDYHSELNMSSLELGDSALYFCASSEGRGENTEAFFGQGTRLTVV.

The sample holds a few counts of this clonotype. The chain links TRBV6-5 to TRBJ1-2; a weak D match, TRBD1 (5 bases). The V gene's germline CDR1 is MNHEY and CDR2 SVGAGI. The V and J ends lost 5 bases and 6 bases respectively, with 16 bases between them. The CDR3 extends over 14 amino acids. The CDR3 is CASSLTGFLDGYTF. The DNA for the CDR3 is TGTGCCAGCAGTCTAACAGGTTTCCTGGATGGCTACACCTTC.

This sequence joins TRBV6-2 or TRBV6-3 and TRBJ1-1; perhaps TRBD1 as D (5 bases). Germline CDR1 and CDR2: MNHEY and SVGEGT. V shed 4 bases and J shed 1 base, with 13 bases lying between them. This CDR3 region has 15 residues. CDR3 DNA: TGTGCCAGCAGTTCCCACCGGGGGTCGAACACTGAAGCTTTCTTT. This sequence encodes CASSSHRGSNTEAFF.

As to this clonotype: At one end the junction does not follow the germline gene, possibly because of a read error. The genes are TRBV5-1 and TRBJ2-5; D is ambiguous. Per the germline V gene, CDR1 is SGHRS and CDR2 is YFSETQ. The CDR3 is 13 amino acids. For the CDR3, the DNA is TGCGCCAGAAGCTTGGCTGGGCAAGAGACCCAGTACTTC. As protein: CARSLAGQETQYF.

V is TRBV5-1 and J is TRBJ1-1; D is unclear. V lost 4 bases and J 1 base, leaving 11 bases between the germline ends. Germline CDR1 reads SGHRS; CDR2 reads YFSETQ. The CDR3 has 14 amino acids. CDR3 DNA: TGCGCCAGCAGCACACAACCCACGAACACTGAAGCTTTCTTT. It codes for CASSTQPTNTEAFF.

DNA of the CDR3: TGCGCCAGCAGCTCGCTAGCGGGGGGATACACAGATACGCAGTATTTT. Protein product: CASSSLAGGYTDTQYF. The rearrangement links TRBV4-3 to TRBJ2-3, with 11 bases lining up with TRBD2. Germline trimming cut 5 bases from V and 2 bases from J; bases unmatched to any gene: 6. CDR1 and CDR2 from the germline V gene are LGHNA and YSLEER. The CDR3 runs to 16 residues.

The rearrangement joins TRBV12-3 or TRBV12-4 to TRBJ1-2; no clear D gene. The CDR3 covers 13 residues. Trimming removed 2 bases at V and 6 bases at J, with 10 bases between. The CDR3 nucleotides read TGTGCCAGCAGTTTACAGGAGCGGGATGGCTACACCTTC. Translation gives CASSLQERDGYTF.

The chain recombines TRBV12-3 or TRBV12-4 with TRBJ2-7; D perhaps matches TRBD1 (5 bases). With 5 bases removed from V and 2 bases from J, the gap between germline ends came to 10 bases. The CDR3 is 13 residues long. The CDR3 DNA reads TGTGCCAGCAGTAGAGGCAGGGCCTACGAGCAGTACGTC. Translated, it gives CASSRGRAYEQYV.

The chain combines TRBV12-3 or TRBV12-4 with TRBJ2-5; 11 bases agree with TRBD1. Trimming took 5 bases from V and 5 from J; bases not matched to a gene: 7. This CDR3 comprises 15 residues. CDR3 loop: CASSAGQGAYETQYF. The CDR3 coding sequence is TGTGCCAGCAGTGCCGGACAGGGGGCATATGAGACCCAGTACTTC.

This clonotype was recorded a few times. This chain uses TRBV5-1 with TRBJ2-7; TRBD1 matches 7 bases. The trim removed 6 bases at V and 2 bases at J, leaving 8 bases unmatched. The germline CDR1 and CDR2 sequences are SGHRS and YFSETQ. This CDR3 is 14 amino acids long. CDR3 region: CASNPTGPAYEQYF. The CDR3 DNA reads TGCGCCAGCAACCCGACAGGGCCCGCCTACGAGCAGTACTTC.

This clonotype was found a few times. The chain has TRBV6-6 and TRBJ1-6; D is ambiguous. The germline gives CDR1 MNHNY, CDR2 SVGAGI (reference sequence). The V gene lost 2 bases and the J gene lost 2 bases, with 10 bases spanning the gap. The CDR3 extends over 16 amino acids. In DNA, the CDR3 is TGTGCCAGCAGTTACAGGAGCGGGGCCTATAATTCACCCCTCCACTTT. It yields the protein CASSYRSGAYNSPLHF.

The genes are TRBV7-8 and TRBJ2-7; 7 positions match TRBD1. Trimming at V came to 2 bases and at J to 0 bases, leaving 7 bases not matched to a gene. The CDR3 consists of 16 residues. Germline CDR1 SGHVS, CDR2 FQNEAQ. The CDR3 reads CASSLTPRQGSYEQYF. The CDR3 DNA sequence: TGTGCCAGCAGCTTAACCCCGCGACAGGGCTCCTACGAGCAGTACTTC.

V gene TRBV4-1 combines with J gene TRBJ1-2, with a weak D call TRBD1 (6 bases). The CDR3 extends over 16 amino acids. Germline V CDR1 and CDR2: MGHRA, YSYEKL. Trimming cost V 0 bases and J 3 bases, with 14 bases left between them. The CDR3 DNA reads as TGCGCCAGCAGCCAAGATCACCGGGGGCCTTACTATGGCTACACCTTC. The encoded protein is CASSQDHRGPYYGYTF.

This clonotype appeared a few times. The V call is TRBV20-1, the J call TRBJ2-7; the D call may be TRBD1 or TRBD2 (7 bases each). The CDR3 runs 13 residues. Germline values: CDR1 DFQATT, CDR2 SNEGSKA (reference sequence). Trimming cost V 3 bases and J 4 bases, with 13 bases left between them. CDR3 protein: CSASQGGSYEQYF. The CDR3 nucleotides read TGCAGTGCTAGTCAGGGGGGGAGTTACGAGCAGTACTTC.

This clonotype was observed at least ten times. This chain uses TRBV12-3 or TRBV12-4 with TRBJ2-7, with no clear D. This CDR3 is 10 amino acids long. V was pared by 10 bases and J by 7 bases, with 11 bases between. CDR3 protein: CAKYRREQYV. The CDR3 DNA follows: TGTGCCAAGTACAGAAGGGAGCAGTACGTC.

This clonotype came up once. The J gene is TRBJ1-3, the V gene TRBV7-9; TRBD1 might be the D (5 bases). The CDR3 sequence is 17 residues long. CDR1 is SEHNR, CDR2 FQNEAQ, per germline (reference sequence). The V end lost 5 bases, the J end lost 7 bases, and 24 bases lay between the germline ends. As DNA, the CDR3 is TGTGCCAGCAGCCGAGAAAAGTCGGGACCCCAGATGAACACCATATATTTT. As protein: CASSREKSGPQMNTIYF.

This clonotype was counted a few times. V gene TRBV20-1 combines with J gene TRBJ1-2; D might be TRBD1 (6 bases). Germline V gives CDR1 DFQATT, CDR2 SNEGSKA (reference sequence). CDR3 length: 12 amino acids. V was trimmed by 8 bases and J by 2 bases, leaving 12 bases between them. The CDR3 nucleotides read TGCAGTATGGGGACACCGAACTATGGCTACACCTTC. Amino acids: CSMGTPNYGYTF.

The table lists this clonotype with a few counts. The gene calls are TRBV7-7 and TRBJ2-3; 7 bases agree with TRBD1. CDR3 length: 16 residues. The V gene end was trimmed by 1 base and the J gene end by 5 bases; junction bases not matched to a gene: 9. The germline V gene has CDR1 SSHAT and CDR2 FNYEAQ (reference sequence). The CDR3 DNA reads as TGTGCCAGCAGCTTAGGACAGGGATTTTCACAAGATACGCAGTATTTT. Its protein is CASSLGQGFSQDTQYF.

This clonotype was found a few times. This chain connects TRBV13 to TRBJ2-2, with TRBD2 as a possible D gene (5 bases). The V end was cut by 1 base, the J end by 6 bases, with 9 bases between. CDR1 is PRHDT, CDR2 FYEKMQ, per germline (reference sequence). This CDR3 comprises 14 residues. CDR3 DNA sequence: TGTGCCAGCAGCTTAGTCGGGGTTCCCGGGGAGCTGTTTTTT. Its protein product is CASSLVGVPGELFF.

The chain combines TRBV10-3 with TRBJ2-5; 13 nucleotides line up with TRBD2. V lost 0 bases, J lost 2 bases, and 3 bases stayed unmatched. Germline-derived CDR1 and CDR2 are ENHRY and SYGVKD. This CDR3 comprises 17 residues. The CDR3 region is CAISESPGLAGQETQYF. Written as DNA, the CDR3 is TGTGCCATCAGTGAGTCACCGGGACTAGCGGGGCAAGAGACCCAGTACTTC.

This chain joins TRBV20-1 and TRBJ1-6, with D possibly TRBD1 on 6 matching bases. CDR3 size: 14 residues. Germline V gives CDR1 DFQATT, CDR2 SNEGSKA (reference sequence). The germline V and J ends were trimmed by 5 bases and 14 bases, with 22 bases remaining between them. CDR3 region: CSAPTGIGGLTLHF. CDR3 DNA: TGCAGTGCTCCGACCGGGATAGGGGGATTGACCCTCCACTTT.

In this sample, this clonotype turned up many times. The chain employs TRBV24-1 and TRBJ2-3; TRBD2 matches at 8 bases. CDR1 and CDR2 (germline): KGHDR, SFDVKD. This CDR3 comprises 16 residues. The trim removed 6 bases at V and 0 bases at J, leaving 7 bases unmatched. CDR3 loop: CATSPGTRGSTDTQYF. For the CDR3, the DNA is TGTGCCACCAGTCCCGGGACTAGGGGTAGCACAGATACGCAGTATTTT.

This clonotype has a handful of counts. The chain is built from TRBV7-6 and TRBJ1-4, with 12 bases aligning to TRBD1. In germline, CDR1 is SGHVS, CDR2 FNYEAQ. The V gene end was trimmed by 1 base and the J gene end by 8 bases; junction bases not matched to a gene: 5. The CDR3 has 16 amino acids. The CDR3 loop reads CASSLGGTGGGEKLFF. The CDR3 region has the DNA TGTGCCAGCAGCTTAGGAGGGACAGGGGGCGGCGAAAAACTGTTTTTT. Supplemented by reference TRBV7-6 and TRBJ1-4, the full variable domain reads GAGVSQSPRYKVTKRGQDVALRCDPISGHVSLYWYRQALGQGPEFLTYFNYEAQQDKSGLPNDRFSAERPEGSISTLTIQRTEQRDSAMYRCASSLGGTGGGEKLFFGSGTQLSVL.

The rearrangement uses TRBV18 and TRBJ1-5; 8 positions match TRBD1. J gave up 7 bases and V 3 bases, and 8 bases lay outside the gene matches. Germline CDR1 reads KGHSH; CDR2 reads LQKENI. The CDR3 has 15 amino acids. The CDR3 loop reads CASSPPGQGRQPQHF. CDR3 in DNA: TGTGCCAGCTCACCCCCTGGACAGGGAAGGCAGCCCCAGCATTTT.

The chain links TRBV3-1 to TRBJ1-1, with TRBD1 matching over 11 bases. Germline V gene lookup returns CDR1 LGHDT and CDR2 YNNKEL (reference sequence). J was trimmed by 0 bases and V by 4 bases; bases with no gene match: 4. The CDR3 consists of 16 residues. CDR3 nucleotide sequence: TGTGCCAGCAGCCGGGGACAGGGGGGAATGAACACTGAAGCTTTCTTT. This encodes CASSRGQGGMNTEAFF.

CDR3 bases: TGTGCCAGCAGCTTAATGGGCCAGGCCGGGGAGCTGTTTTTT. It specifies CASSLMGQAGELFF. The V gene is TRBV7-3, the J gene TRBJ2-2; no reliable D call. The V end lost 1 base, the J end lost 6 bases, and 9 bases lay between the germline ends. This CDR3 has 14 residues. Germline V CDR1 and CDR2: SGHTA, FQGTGA. The complete variable domain, with remaining parts taken from reference TRBV7-3 and TRBJ2-2, reads GAGVSQTPSNKVTEKGKYVELRCDPISGHTALYWYRQSLGQGPEFLIYFQGTGAADDSGLPNDRFFAVRPEGSVSTLKIQRTERGDSAVYLCASSLMGQAGELFFGEGSRLTVL.